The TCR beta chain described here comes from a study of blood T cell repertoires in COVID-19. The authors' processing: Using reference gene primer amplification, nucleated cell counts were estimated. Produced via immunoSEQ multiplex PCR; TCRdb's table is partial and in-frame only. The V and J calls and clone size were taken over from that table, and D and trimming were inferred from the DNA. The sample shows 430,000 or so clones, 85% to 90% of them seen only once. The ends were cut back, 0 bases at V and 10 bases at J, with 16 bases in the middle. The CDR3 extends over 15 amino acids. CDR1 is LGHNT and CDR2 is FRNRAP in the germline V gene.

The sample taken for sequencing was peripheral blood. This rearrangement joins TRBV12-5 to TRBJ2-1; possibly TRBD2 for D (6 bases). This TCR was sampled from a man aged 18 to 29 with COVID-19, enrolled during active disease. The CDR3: CASGLVIGGAWEQFF. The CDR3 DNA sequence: TGTGCTAGTGGTTTGGTAATCGGCGGGGCATGGGAGCAGTTCTTC.